The subject of this entry is one TCR beta chain. This specimen comes from a study of blood T cell repertoires in COVID-19. On the study more broadly: Material from acute and convalescent COVID-19 was sourced from the United States, Italy and Spain. The cDNA or gDNA used as material had been derived from T cells, B-cell-depleted T cells, or PBMCs.

In the original analysis: Reference gene primer amplification gave nucleated cell count estimates. The method was immunoSEQ multiplex PCR; TCRdb's version includes in-frame clones alone and lacks a portion of them. V and J calls and clone size are as listed in that table; D and trimming were resolved from the DNA. The sample has some 120,000 clones; about 77% are singletons. The CDR3 spans 14 residues. V was clipped by 4 bases and J by 4 bases; unmatched bases: 4. Germline V CDR1 and CDR2: LNHDA, SQIVND (reference sequence). The chain carries TRBV19 and TRBJ2-5, with TRBD1 matching 9 bases. The sequenced sample consisted of peripheral blood. The TCR sequence derives from a human donor in a cohort sampled during active COVID-19. CDR3 protein: CASSNTGGGETQYF. The CDR3 DNA sequence: TGTGCCAGTAGTAATACAGGGGGCGGAGAGACCCAGTACTTC.